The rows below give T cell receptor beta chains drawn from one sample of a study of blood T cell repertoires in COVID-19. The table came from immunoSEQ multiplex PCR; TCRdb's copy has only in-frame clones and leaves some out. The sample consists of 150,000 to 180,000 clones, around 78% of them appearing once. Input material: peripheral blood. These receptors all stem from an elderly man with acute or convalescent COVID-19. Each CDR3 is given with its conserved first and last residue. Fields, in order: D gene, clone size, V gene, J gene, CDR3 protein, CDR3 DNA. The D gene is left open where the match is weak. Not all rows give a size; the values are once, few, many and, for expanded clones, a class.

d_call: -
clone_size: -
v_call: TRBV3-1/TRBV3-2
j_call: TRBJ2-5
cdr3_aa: CASSQDLKTQYF
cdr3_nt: TGTGCCAGCAGCCAAGATTTAAAGACCCAGTACTTC

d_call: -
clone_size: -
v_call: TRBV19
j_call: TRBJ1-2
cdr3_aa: CASRGNLNYGYTF
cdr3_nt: TGTGCCAGTAGGGGCAACCTTAACTATGGCTACACCTTC

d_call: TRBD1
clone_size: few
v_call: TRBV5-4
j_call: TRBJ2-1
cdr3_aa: CASSPQGANEQFF
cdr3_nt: TGTGCCAGCAGTCCCCAGGGGGCGAATGAGCAGTTCTTC

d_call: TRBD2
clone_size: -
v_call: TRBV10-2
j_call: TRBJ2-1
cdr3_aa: CASGLLAGGPNEQFF
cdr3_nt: TGCGCCAGCGGTCTTCTAGCGGGGGGGCCGAATGAGCAGTTCTTC

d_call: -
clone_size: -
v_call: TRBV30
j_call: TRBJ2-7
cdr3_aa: CAWSGQVSYEQYF
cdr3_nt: TGTGCCTGGAGTGGACAGGTCTCCTACGAGCAGTACTTC

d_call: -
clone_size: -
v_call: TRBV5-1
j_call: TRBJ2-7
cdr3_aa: CASSLDGSPSDEQYF
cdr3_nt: TGCGCCAGCAGCTTGGACGGCAGCCCCAGCGACGAGCAGTACTTC

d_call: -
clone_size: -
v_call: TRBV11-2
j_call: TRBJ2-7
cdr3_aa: CASSPGLRYEQYF
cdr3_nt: TGTGCCAGCAGTCCGGGACTCCGCTACGAGCAGTACTTC

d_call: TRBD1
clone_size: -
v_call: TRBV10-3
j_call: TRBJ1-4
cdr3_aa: CAISRQGNEKLFF
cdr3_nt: TGTGCCATCAGCCGACAGGGGAATGAAAAACTGTTTTTT

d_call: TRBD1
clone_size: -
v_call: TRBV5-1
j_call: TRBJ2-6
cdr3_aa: CASSSGQTVSGANVLTF
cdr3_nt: TGCGCCAGCAGCTCGGGACAGACCGTCTCTGGGGCCAACGTCCTGACTTTC

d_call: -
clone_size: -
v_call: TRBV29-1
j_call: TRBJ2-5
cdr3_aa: CSVERQSQETQYF
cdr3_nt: TGCAGCGTTGAGAGGCAGAGCCAAGAGACCCAGTACTTC

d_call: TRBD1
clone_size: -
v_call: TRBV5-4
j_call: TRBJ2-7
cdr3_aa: CASSIDRGSEQYF
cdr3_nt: TGTGCCAGCAGCATCGACAGGGGATCCGAGCAGTACTTC

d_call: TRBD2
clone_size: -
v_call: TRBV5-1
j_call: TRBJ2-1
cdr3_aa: CASSPPILAGGDEQFF
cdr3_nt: TGCGCCAGCAGCCCTCCCATTTTAGCGGGGGGGGATGAGCAGTTCTTC

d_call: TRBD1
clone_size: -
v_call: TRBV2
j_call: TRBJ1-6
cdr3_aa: CASSAGGESPLHF
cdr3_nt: TGTGCCAGCAGTGCAGGGGGCGAATCACCCCTCCACTTT

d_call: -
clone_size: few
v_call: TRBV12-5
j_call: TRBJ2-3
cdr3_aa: CASGPSRDTQYF
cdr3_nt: TGTGCTAGTGGTCCCTCGAGGGATACGCAGTATTTT

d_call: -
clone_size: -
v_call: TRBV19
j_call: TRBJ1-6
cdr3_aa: CASSPGSVASALHF
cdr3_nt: TGTGCCAGTAGTCCGGGATCCGTGGCGTCAGCCCTCCACTTT

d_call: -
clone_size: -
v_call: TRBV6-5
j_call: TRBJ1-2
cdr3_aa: CASSYSIGGYTF
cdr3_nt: TGTGCCAGCAGTTACTCGATCGGTGGCTACACCTTC

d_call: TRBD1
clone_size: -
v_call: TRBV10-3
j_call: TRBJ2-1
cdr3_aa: CAISQGAAGRAYNEQFF
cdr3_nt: TGTGCCATCAGCCAGGGGGCCGCAGGCCGGGCCTACAATGAGCAGTTCTTC

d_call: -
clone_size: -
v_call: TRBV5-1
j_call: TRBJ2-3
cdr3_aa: CASSLDRAVSTDTQYF
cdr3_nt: TGCGCCAGCAGCTTGGACAGGGCGGTTAGCACAGATACGCAGTATTTT

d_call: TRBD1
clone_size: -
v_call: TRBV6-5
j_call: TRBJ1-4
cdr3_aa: CASTHTGGAGKLFF
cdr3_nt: TGTGCCAGCACCCACACAGGGGGCGCGGGAAAACTGTTTTTT

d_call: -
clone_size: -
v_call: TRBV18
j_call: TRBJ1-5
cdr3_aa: CASSPPHRDQPQHF
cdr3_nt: TGTGCCAGCTCACCCCCCCACAGGGATCAGCCCCAGCATTTT

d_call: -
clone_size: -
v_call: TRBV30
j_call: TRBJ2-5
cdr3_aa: CAWSVRGAGETQYF
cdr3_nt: TGTGCCTGGAGTGTACGGGGGGCTGGGGAGACCCAGTACTTC

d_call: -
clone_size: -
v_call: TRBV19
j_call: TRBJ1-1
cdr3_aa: CASRVRGEAFF
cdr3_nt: TGTGCCAGTAGGGTGAGGGGGGAAGCTTTCTTT

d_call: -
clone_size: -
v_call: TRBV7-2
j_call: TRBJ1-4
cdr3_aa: CASGRQATNEKLFF
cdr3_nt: TGTGCCAGCGGCAGACAGGCAACTAATGAAAAACTGTTTTTT

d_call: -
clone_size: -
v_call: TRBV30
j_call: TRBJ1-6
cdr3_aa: CAWGVGSNSPLHF
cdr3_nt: TGTGCCTGGGGGGTTGGGAGCAATTCACCCCTCCACTTT

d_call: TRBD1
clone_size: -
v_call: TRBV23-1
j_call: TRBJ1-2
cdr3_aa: CASIRPGQGATNYGYTF
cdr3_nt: TGCGCCAGCATAAGACCGGGACAGGGGGCAACTAACTATGGCTACACCTTC

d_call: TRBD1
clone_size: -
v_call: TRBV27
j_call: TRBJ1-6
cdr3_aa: CATWAGGYSYNSPLHF
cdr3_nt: TGTGCCACTTGGGCAGGGGGATACTCCTATAATTCACCCCTCCACTTT

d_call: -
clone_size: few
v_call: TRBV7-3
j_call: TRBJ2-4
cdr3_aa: CASSEQGKGAKNIQYF
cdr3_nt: TGTGCCAGCAGCGAACAGGGAAAGGGGGCCAAAAACATTCAGTACTTC

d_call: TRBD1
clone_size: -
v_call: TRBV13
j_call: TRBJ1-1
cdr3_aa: CASSFGQGATEAFF
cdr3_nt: TGTGCCAGCAGCTTCGGACAGGGGGCCACTGAAGCTTTCTTT

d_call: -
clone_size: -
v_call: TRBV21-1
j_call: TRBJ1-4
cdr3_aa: CAITGFRGNEKLFF
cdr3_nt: TGTGCCATCACGGGGTTCCGGGGAAATGAAAAACTGTTTTTT

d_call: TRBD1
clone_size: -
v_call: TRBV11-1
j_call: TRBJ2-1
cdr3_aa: CASSLLQGTGYNEQFF
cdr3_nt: TGTGCCAGCAGCTTACTTCAAGGGACAGGTTACAATGAGCAGTTCTTC

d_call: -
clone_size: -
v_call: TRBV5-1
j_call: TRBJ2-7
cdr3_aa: CASSLAGAASSYEQYF
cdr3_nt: TGCGCCAGCAGCTTGGCAGGGGCGGCCAGCTCCTACGAGCAGTACTTC

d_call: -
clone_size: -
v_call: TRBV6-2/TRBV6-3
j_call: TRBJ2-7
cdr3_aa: CASSRPGVFEEQYF
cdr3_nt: TGTGCCAGCAGTCGCCCAGGCGTGTTCGAGGAGCAGTACTTC

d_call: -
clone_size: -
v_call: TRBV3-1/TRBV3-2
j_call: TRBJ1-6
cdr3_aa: CASSQTAGGNSPLHF
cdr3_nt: TGTGCCAGCAGCCAAACGGCAGGAGGGAATTCACCCCTCCACTTT

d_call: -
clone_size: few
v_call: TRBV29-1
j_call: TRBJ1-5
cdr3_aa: CSVKTGDQPQHF
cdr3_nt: TGCAGCGTGAAAACGGGGGACCAGCCCCAGCATTTT

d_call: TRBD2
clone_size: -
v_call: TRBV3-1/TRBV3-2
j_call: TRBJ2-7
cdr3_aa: CASSQYSGGTYEQYF
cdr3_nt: TGTGCCAGCAGCCAGTATAGCGGGGGGACCTACGAGCAGTACTTC

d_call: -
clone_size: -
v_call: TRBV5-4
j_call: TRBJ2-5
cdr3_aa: CASSLSASSGTQYF
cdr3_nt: TGTGCCAGCAGCTTGAGCGCTAGCAGCGGGACCCAGTACTTC

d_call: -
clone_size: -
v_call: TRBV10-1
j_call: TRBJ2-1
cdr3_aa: CASSESGAGDYNEQFF
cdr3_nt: TGCGCCAGCAGTGAGTCGGGGGCGGGTGACTACAATGAGCAGTTCTTC

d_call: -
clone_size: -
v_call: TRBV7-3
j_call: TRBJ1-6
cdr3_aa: CASSLGGIGAQSPLHF
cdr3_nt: TGTGCCAGCAGCTTAGGGGGGATAGGGGCTCAGTCACCCCTCCACTTT

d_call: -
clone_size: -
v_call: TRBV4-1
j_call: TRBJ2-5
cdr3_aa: CASSQEGTNQETQYF
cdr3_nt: TGCGCCAGCAGCCAAGAGGGGACAAATCAAGAGACCCAGTACTTC

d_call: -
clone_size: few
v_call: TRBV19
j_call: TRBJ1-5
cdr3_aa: CASSPRRGFSNQPQHF
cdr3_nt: TGTGCCAGTAGTCCGCGGCGGGGATTTAGCAATCAGCCCCAGCATTTT

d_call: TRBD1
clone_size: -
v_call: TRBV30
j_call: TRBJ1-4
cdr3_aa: CAWTGGVSEEKLFF
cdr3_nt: TGTGCCTGGACAGGGGGCGTATCAGAGGAAAAACTGTTTTTT